Below are 28 T cell receptor beta chains sequenced from a single sample in a study of OX40 agonist ivuxolimab in advanced cancers. The library came from the immunoSEQ multiplex PCR assay. TCRdb took over this immuneACCESS table, retaining in-frame rearrangements with V and J assigned. Such tables are incomplete; in checked studies, under half of the missing clones stem from an unresolved V gene, and the remainder is unexplained. The sample table shows tens of thousands of clones, and roughly 81% are seen once. Clones ranked in the top ten supply roughly 2% of the sample. The source was CD4+ or CD8+ T cells sorted from blood, collected in a trial of the OX40 agonist ivuxolimab. These receptor sequences come from an adult with an advanced solid tumor such as melanoma, head and neck, liver or kidney cancer.

Only a few counts were recorded for this clone. This chain uses TRBV2 with TRBJ1-5; unclear D gene. V lost 6 bases, J lost 3 bases, and 12 bases lay in between. Germline values: CDR1 SNHLY, CDR2 FYNNEI. There are 14 residues in the CDR3. This CDR3 is CASRGNSLNQPQHF. The CDR3 DNA follows: TGTGCCAGCAGAGGGAACAGTCTCAATCAGCCCCAGCATTTT.

The chain carries TRBV5-6 and TRBJ2-2; the match to TRBD2 covers 10 bases. Unmatched junction bases numbered 6, after V lost 4 bases and J lost 3 bases. Per the germline V gene, CDR1 is SGHDT and CDR2 is YYEEEE. The CDR3 contains 16 residues. This chain's CDR3 is CASSRRTSGYTGELFF. The CDR3 DNA sequence: TGTGCCAGCAGCCGCCGGACTAGCGGCTACACCGGGGAGCTGTTTTTT.

The chain couples TRBV7-9 to TRBJ2-3; 12 nucleotides match TRBD2. Trimming took 0 bases from V and 7 from J; bases not matched to a gene: 8. Germline CDR1 SEHNR, CDR2 FQNEAQ (reference sequence). The CDR3 loop spans 17 amino acids. Here the CDR3 reads CASSLAGLAGGRNTQYF. The CDR3 coding sequence is TGTGCCAGCAGCTTAGCTGGGCTAGCGGGGGGGCGGAATACGCAGTATTTT.

This clone occurred a few times. The chain employs TRBV30 and TRBJ1-1; TRBD1 is a possible D gene (5 bases). Germline assignment: CDR1 GTSNPN and CDR2 SVGIG (reference sequence). Trimming left V 1 base short and J 3 bases short, with 9 bases between. The CDR3 is 13 residues long. The CDR3 nucleotides read TGTGCCTGGAGTGGTAAGGGGTACACTGAAGCTTTCTTT. Amino acid sequence: CAWSGKGYTEAFF.

CDR3 DNA: TGTGCCTGGATCCACAGGGTTGGGGGCACTGAAGCTTTCTTT. Translating gives CAWIHRVGGTEAFF. The J gene is TRBJ1-1, the V gene TRBV30; TRBD1 might be the D (6 bases). Germline loops: CDR1 GTSNPN, CDR2 SVGIG (reference sequence). CDR3 size: 14 residues. The V gene lost 4 bases and the J gene lost 4 bases, with 16 bases spanning the gap.

This chain links TRBV5-1 with TRBJ2-3; TRBD2 is a possible D gene (7 bases). Trimming took off 7 bases at V and 5 bases at J, with 17 bases between the two ends. This CDR3 is built from 14 residues. Germline V gene data show CDR1 as SGHRS and CDR2 as YFSETQ. CDR3 region: CASSRTGGVDTQYF. Here the CDR3 DNA reads TGCGCCAGCTCGAGGACGGGGGGCGTAGATACGCAGTATTTT.

This chain connects TRBV5-1 to TRBJ2-3, with TRBD2 matching over 8 bases. The CDR3 runs 16 residues. CDR1 and CDR2 (germline): SGHRS, YFSETQ. With V trimmed by 0 bases and J by 0 bases, 3 bases remained unmatched. For the CDR3, the DNA is TGCGCCAGCAGCTTGGCCTCGGGGGGGAGCACAGATACGCAGTATTTT. Residues: CASSLASGGSTDTQYF.

The chain combines TRBV1 with TRBJ1-5; the table's D call TRBD1 went unverified against the DNA. TRBV1 is tagged as a pseudogene. The CDR3 totals 16 residues. CDR3 sequence (DNA): TGCACCAGCAGCCAAGGGAGACAGGGCGGCAATCAGCCCCAGCATTTT. This sequence encodes CTSSQGRQGGNQPQHF.

Concerning this clone: The same CDR3 also results from other DNA sequences found in this sample. The chain links TRBV6-4 to TRBJ2-2; D possibly corresponds to TRBD1 (6 bases). Trimming took 7 bases from V and 4 from J, leaving 16 bases between them. The CDR3 has 15 residues. Germline V gives CDR1 MRHNA, CDR2 SNTAGT. The chain's CDR3 is CASTNGQGRTGELFF. DNA of the CDR3: TGTGCCAGCACCAACGGGCAGGGGCGCACCGGGGAGCTGTTTTTT.

J is TRBJ2-3 and V is TRBV28; 10 bases map to TRBD2. The CDR3 runs to 19 residues. Germline V CDR1 and CDR2: MDHEN, SYDVKM. Trimming cost V 10 bases and J 4 bases; bases outside gene matches: 23. This CDR3 reads CATPPLKGTSGIRPDTQYF. CDR3 DNA: TGTGCCACCCCTCCTCTGAAGGGAACTAGCGGGATTCGGCCAGATACGCAGTATTTT.

CDR3 coding DNA: TGCGCCAGCAGCCCGAGGGGGGGTATGGACTCCTACAATGAGCAGTTCTTC. Translation gives CASSPRGGMDSYNEQFF. The chain combines TRBV4-1 with TRBJ2-1, with D possibly matching TRBD2 (7 bases). Germline CDR1 MGHRA, CDR2 YSYEKL. This CDR3 has 17 residues. V lost 4 bases and J 0 bases, leaving 16 bases between the germline ends.

The chain carries TRBV2 and TRBJ2-7, with D perhaps matching TRBD2 (5 bases). Per the germline V gene, CDR1 is SNHLY and CDR2 is FYNNEI. The V and J ends lost 6 bases and 3 bases respectively, with 12 bases between them. CDR3 size: 13 residues. The CDR3 sequence is CASSEGLRYEQYF. CDR3 bases: TGTGCCAGCAGCGAGGGCCTCCGCTACGAGCAGTACTTC.

A few counts support this clone. The chain couples TRBV10-3 to TRBJ2-1, with 7 bases identical to TRBD2. Germline CDR1 ENHRY, CDR2 SYGVKD. V dropped 6 bases and J dropped 3; count of bases not matched to a gene: 5. The CDR3 length is 14 residues. CDR3 loop: CAISERGDYNEQFF. In nucleotides, the CDR3 is TGTGCCATCAGCGAGCGGGGCGACTACAATGAGCAGTTCTTC.

The V gene is TRBV15, the J gene TRBJ1-1, with unresolved D. The germline V gene has CDR1 LNHNV and CDR2 YYDKDF (reference sequence). Trimming took 0 bases from V and 6 from J, leaving 11 bases between them. The CDR3 consists of 14 residues. The CDR3 coding sequence is TGTGCCACCAGCAGAGATCAGGCTGTTGCTGAAGCTTTCTTT. Encoded protein: CATSRDQAVAEAFF.

This rearrangement joins TRBV30 to TRBJ2-1; D tentatively reads TRBD1 or TRBD2 (6 bases each). The CDR3 totals 15 residues. CDR1 is GTSNPN, CDR2 SVGIG, per germline (reference sequence). The V end was cut by 0 bases, the J end by 6 bases, with 15 bases between. The DNA of the CDR3 is TGTGCCTGGAGTGTTGAGGGGGGTGTGGGCAATGAGCAGTTCTTC. As protein: CAWSVEGGVGNEQFF.

The chain uses TRBV19 and TRBJ2-5, with D possibly TRBD1 on 6 matching bases. Gene TRBJ2-7 matches the end of the DNA better, so the J call may be wrong. The length of the CDR3 is 14 residues. Germline loops: CDR1 LNHDA, CDR2 SQIVND (reference sequence). The CDR3 sequence: CATKRNRDVNEQYF. CDR3 DNA: TGTGCCACCAAAAGGAACAGGGACGTTAACGAGCAGTACTTC.

The chain recombines TRBV10-3 with TRBJ1-1, with 7 nucleotides matching TRBD1. After removal of 2 bases from V and 3 bases from J, the junction contained 3 bases not matched to a gene. Germline lookup yields CDR1 ENHRY and CDR2 SYGVKD. The CDR3 spans 14 residues. The CDR3 loop is CAISERGRDTEAFF. The CDR3 coding sequence is TGTGCCATCAGTGAGAGGGGGCGAGACACTGAAGCTTTCTTT.

The chain employs TRBV6-1 and TRBJ2-3, with TRBD2 identical over 10 bases. The CDR3 runs to 14 residues. Germline V gene data show CDR1 as MNHNS and CDR2 as SASEGT. Trimming cost V 7 bases and J 5 bases; bases outside gene matches: 6. The chain's CDR3 is CASTRTSGIDTQYF. The CDR3 DNA follows: TGTGCCAGCACCCGGACTAGCGGTATAGATACGCAGTATTTT.

The chain combines TRBV5-4 with TRBJ2-5; D is uncertain. V lost 4 bases to trimming and J lost 2 bases, with 6 bases between them. Per the germline V gene, CDR1 is SGHNT and CDR2 is YYREEE (reference sequence). The CDR3 is 12 residues long. The CDR3: CASSDVQETQYF. The CDR3 DNA reads as TGTGCCAGCAGCGACGTACAAGAGACCCAGTACTTC.

J is TRBJ2-7 and V is TRBV7-8, with 9 bases matching TRBD1. The CDR3 consists of 17 residues. Germline CDR1 and CDR2: SGHVS and FQNEAQ. Unmatched junction bases numbered 16, after V lost 4 bases and J lost 6 bases. The CDR3: CASSSRSGTGRLGEQYF. CDR3 DNA: TGTGCCAGCAGCTCTAGGTCCGGGACAGGGCGTTTAGGCGAGCAGTACTTC.

The V gene is TRBV2, the J gene TRBJ1-5, with D uncertain. Trimming cost V 4 bases and J 6 bases, with 10 bases left between them. The CDR3 is 13 residues long. Germline-derived CDR1 and CDR2 are SNHLY and FYNNEI. The CDR3 spells CASSVDLRQPQHF. Written as DNA, the CDR3 is TGTGCCAGCAGTGTGGACCTACGTCAGCCCCAGCATTTT.

The rearrangement links TRBV5-1 to TRBJ2-3; TRBD2 matches at 7 bases. There are 13 residues in the CDR3. Germline assignment: CDR1 SGHRS and CDR2 YFSETQ. V shed 7 bases, J shed 3 bases, and the junction held 5 bases outside the gene matches. The DNA for the CDR3 is TGCGCCAGCCAGAGGGAGGGTACAGATACGCAGTATTTT. Encoded protein: CASQREGTDTQYF.

The V gene is TRBV19, the J gene TRBJ2-3; 10 bases match TRBD1. J was trimmed by 1 base and V by 5 bases; bases with no gene match: 6. CDR3 length: 16 amino acids. Germline CDR1 LNHDA, CDR2 SQIVND (reference sequence). CDR3 in DNA: TGTGCCAGTAGTTCTAGGGGGACAGGGGGCACAGATACGCAGTATTTT. It is translated as CASSSRGTGGTDTQYF.

This chain uses TRBV6-5 with TRBJ1-2, with D unclear. V lost 3 bases and J 4 bases, leaving 9 bases between the germline ends. Germline V lookup: CDR1 MNHEY, CDR2 SVGAGI. This CDR3 is 13 amino acids long. The CDR3 protein is CASSYPRAYGYTF. The CDR3 DNA follows: TGTGCCAGCAGTTATCCACGTGCCTATGGCTACACCTTC.

In nucleotides, the CDR3 is TGTGCCAGCAGCTTAGTAGAGCCGGATACGCAGTATTTT. Protein: CASSLVEPDTQYF. The chain uses TRBV7-6 and TRBJ2-3; D not certain. This CDR3 is 13 amino acids long. Germline assignment: CDR1 SGHVS and CDR2 FNYEAQ. With 1 base removed from V and 6 bases from J, the gap between germline ends came to 8 bases. The full variable domain, its missing parts supplied by reference TRBV7-6 and TRBJ2-3, is GAGVSQSPRYKVTKRGQDVALRCDPISGHVSLYWYRQALGQGPEFLTYFNYEAQQDKSGLPNDRFSAERPEGSISTLTIQRTEQRDSAMYRCASSLVEPDTQYFGPGTRLTVL.

The CDR3: CASSIGEGYGYTF. CDR3 sequence (DNA): TGTGCCAGCTCGATCGGGGAAGGCTATGGCTACACCTTC. V is TRBV18 and J is TRBJ1-2; D is undetermined. Germline values: CDR1 KGHSH, CDR2 LQKENI. V was shortened by 6 bases and J by 4 bases, with 12 bases between the two germline ends. This CDR3 has 13 amino acids.

The chain has TRBV7-2 and TRBJ2-3, with 7 bases aligning to TRBD2. Germline V gene sequence: CDR1 SGHTA, CDR2 FQGNSA. V shed 5 bases, J shed 3 bases, and the junction held 8 bases outside the gene matches. CDR3 length equals 15 residues. The CDR3 DNA reads as TGTGCCAGCAGCCGAGTCGGGGGGACGACAGATACGCAGTATTTT. It translates to CASSRVGGTTDTQYF.

V usage is TRBV11-2 and J usage is TRBJ1-6; 9 bases fit TRBD1. This CDR3 is 15 amino acids long. CDR1 and CDR2 from the germline V gene are SGHAT and FQNNGV. The ends lost 5 bases at V and 7 bases at J; junction bases unmatched: 6. CDR3 sequence (DNA): TGTGCCAGCAGCCTTCAGACAGGGGGAAATTCACCCCTCCACTTT. This encodes CASSLQTGGNSPLHF.